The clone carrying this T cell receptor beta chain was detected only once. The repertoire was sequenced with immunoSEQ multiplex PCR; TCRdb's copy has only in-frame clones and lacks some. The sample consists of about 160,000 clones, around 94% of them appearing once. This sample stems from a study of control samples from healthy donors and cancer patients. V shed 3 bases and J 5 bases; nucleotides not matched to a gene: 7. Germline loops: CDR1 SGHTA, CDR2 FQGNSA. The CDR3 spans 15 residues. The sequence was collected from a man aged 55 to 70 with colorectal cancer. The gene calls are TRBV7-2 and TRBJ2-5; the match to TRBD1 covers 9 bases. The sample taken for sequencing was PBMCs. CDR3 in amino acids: CASSFGTGNMETQYF. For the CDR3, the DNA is TGTGCCAGCAGCTTCGGGACAGGGAATATGGAGACCCAGTACTTC.